This note documents a single T cell receptor beta chain sequence. Its antigen is currently unknown. Genomic DNA acted as the template from which TCR beta VDJ combination and CDR3 sequence profiling were carried out. TCRdb independently ran MiXCR on the reads; one entry per CDR3 protein. Among around 170,000 distinct CDR3 sequences listed, roughly half were seen once. The sample is drawn from a study of CD8+CD57+ T cells in acquired aplastic anemia. Notes on the study in general: Between the patient and control groups, CD8+ Simpson's diversity did not differ significantly. There were about 27 CD8+ CDR3 sequences that occurred in both patients and controls.

Trimming took off 7 bases at V and 4 bases at J, with 14 bases between the two ends. CDR3 length equals 14 residues. CD8+CD57+ cell expansion, shown by flow cytometry, had occurred in the patients selected for sequencing. As a group, the patients uniformly had severe acquired aplastic anemia. This TCR derives from a human donor with aplastic anemia. The chain is built from TRBV12-3 or TRBV12-4 and TRBJ1-3; no clear D gene. Sequenced input: sorted CD4+, CD8+, or CD8+CD57+ T cells (not recorded which) from PBMCs. The DNA for the CDR3 is TGTGCCAGCAATCAAGGGTTTTCCGGAAACACCATATATTTT. This translates into CASNQGFSGNTIYF.